Each of the 26 T cell receptor beta chains below was sequenced from the same sample in a study of T cells after yellow fever vaccination. TCRdb fed the 5' RACE reads into MiXCR, producing one record per CDR3 protein. Seen here are about 580,000 distinct CDR3 sequences, 17% observed once, and the top ten hold around a sixth. The sample in question was PBMCs, obtained 5 to 6 days after the first yellow fever vaccination. The origin of the receptors is a man aged 18-30 years who received the YFV17D yellow fever vaccine.

The chain joins TRBV29-1 to TRBJ1-2; D is ambiguous. The V gene's germline CDR1 is SQVTM and CDR2 ANQGSEA. Trimming pared 7 bases from V and 2 bases from J, leaving 8 bases between. The CDR3 sequence is 11 residues long. The CDR3 is CSATLNYGYTF. The CDR3 DNA follows: TGCAGCGCGACACTGAACTATGGCTACACCTTC.

The table lists this clonotype with a few counts. The rearrangement links TRBV20-1 to TRBJ2-2, with a possible D match to TRBD2 (6 bases). The CDR3 spans 12 residues. CDR1 is DFQATT, CDR2 SNEGSKA, per germline (reference sequence). Deletions cut 3 bases from V and 6 bases from J, with 8 bases between. CDR3 DNA sequence: TGCAGTGCTAGGGCTAGCGCCGGGGAGCTGTTTTTT. It yields the protein CSARASAGELFF.

Only a few counts were recorded for this clonotype. This chain uses TRBV29-1 with TRBJ1-1; the D gene is possibly TRBD1 (6 bases). The CDR3 has 13 amino acids. V shed 8 bases and J shed 3 bases, with 16 bases lying between them. Germline V lookup: CDR1 SQVTM, CDR2 ANQGSEA. The DNA for the CDR3 is TGCAGCACCTTATTTGGACAGTACACTGAAGCTTTCTTT. Encoded protein: CSTLFGQYTEAFF. The variable domain in full, with the rest retrieved from reference TRBV29-1 and TRBJ1-1, is SAVISQKPSRDICQRGTSLTIQCQVDSQVTMMFWYRQQPGQSLTLIATANQGSEATYESGFVIDKFPISRPNLTFSTLTVSNMSPEDSSIYLCSTLFGQYTEAFFGQGTRLTVV.

The CDR3 coding sequence is TGTGCCAGCAGCTTTCCAGAGAACGAGCAGTACGTC. Amino acid sequence: CASSFPENEQYV. The V gene is TRBV7-9, the J gene TRBJ2-7; D is unresolved. Germline V gene sequence: CDR1 SEHNR, CDR2 FQNEAQ (reference sequence). V was trimmed by 3 bases and J by 5 bases, leaving 8 bases between them. The CDR3 length is 12 residues.

The J gene is TRBJ1-2, the V gene TRBV3-1; D is perhaps TRBD1 (5 bases). The CDR3 sequence is 16 residues long. Trimming took 1 base from V and 2 from J, leaving 14 bases between them. Germline assignment: CDR1 LGHDT and CDR2 YNNKEL (reference sequence). In DNA form, the CDR3 reads TGTGCCAGCAGCCAAGTGGGGGGAGGGCCGAACTATGGCTACACCTTC. Its translation: CASSQVGGGPNYGYTF.

The chain links TRBV7-2 to TRBJ1-2; no definite D call. Trimming took off 8 bases at V and 2 bases at J, with 6 bases between the two ends. The CDR3 is 11 residues long. Germline assignment: CDR1 SGHTA and CDR2 FQGNSA. The CDR3 spells CASEQNYGYTF. DNA for the CDR3: TGTGCCAGCGAACAGAACTATGGCTACACCTTC.

This clonotype was detected many times. This sequence joins TRBV9 and TRBJ1-6; unclear D gene. The ends were cut back, 4 bases at V and 8 bases at J, with 10 bases in the middle. Germline-derived CDR1 and CDR2 are SGDLS and YYNGEE. This CDR3 region has 13 residues. CDR3: CASSQVQDSPLHF. The CDR3 region has the DNA TGTGCCAGCAGCCAAGTACAAGATTCACCCCTCCACTTT.

This clonotype was observed many times. The V and J genes are TRBV5-1 and TRBJ2-2; 7 bases map to TRBD1. V shed 4 bases, J shed 4 bases, and the junction held 4 bases outside the gene matches. Germline V gene sequence: CDR1 SGHRS, CDR2 YFSETQ. The CDR3 length is 14 residues. The DNA for the CDR3 is TGCGCCAGCAGCCCCCCAGGGGGCACCGGGGAGCTGTTTTTT. Translating it yields CASSPPGGTGELFF. Together with reference TRBV5-1 and TRBJ2-2, the CDR3 gives the full variable domain: KAGVTQTPRYLIKTRGQQVTLSCSPISGHRSVSWYQQTPGQGLQFLFEYFSETQRNKGNFPGRFSGRQFSNSRSEMNVSTLELGDSALYLCASSPPGGTGELFFGEGSRLTVL.

The chain couples TRBV12-3 or TRBV12-4 to TRBJ1-3, with D maybe TRBD1 (5 bases). The V end lost 6 bases, the J end lost 4 bases, and 19 bases lay between the germline ends. There are 16 residues in the CDR3. CDR3 sequence: CASSLRGPGPGNTIYF. As DNA, the CDR3 is TGTGCCAGCAGCCTTCGAGGCCCGGGACCGGGAAACACCATATATTTT.

The chain has TRBV6-5 and TRBJ2-4; D call uncertain. Between the trimmed V and J ends, which lost 0 bases and 8 bases, there was a span of 11 bases. The germline V gene encodes CDR1 MNHEY and CDR2 SVGAGI. CDR3 length: 14 residues. The DNA for the CDR3 is TGTGCCAGCAGTTACTCTCCCTCGGTGGACATTCAGTACTTC. This translates into CASSYSPSVDIQYF.

This clonotype has more than one count but fewer than ten. The V call is TRBV5-1, the J call TRBJ2-7; D is perhaps TRBD1 (5 bases). Germline assignment: CDR1 SGHRS and CDR2 YFSETQ. The CDR3 spans 16 residues. Between the trimmed V and J ends, which lost 0 bases and 2 bases, there was a span of 15 bases. CDR3 sequence (DNA): TGCGCCAGCAGCTTGGGGGGCTCGCGGCACACCTACGAGCAGTACTTC. It yields the protein CASSLGGSRHTYEQYF.

This clonotype was seen a few times. The V call is TRBV7-9, the J call TRBJ2-1; D gene unclear. CDR1 is SEHNR, CDR2 FQNEAQ, per germline (reference sequence). This CDR3 contains 11 residues. The V end was cut by 2 bases, the J end by 9 bases, with 5 bases between. DNA of the CDR3: TGTGCCAGCAGCTTAACGGCTGAGCAGTTCTTC. Its protein is CASSLTAEQFF.

In this sample, this clonotype turned up a few times. The chain employs TRBV10-3 and TRBJ1-1; tentative D call: TRBD1 (6 bases). CDR1 and CDR2 from the germline V gene are ENHRY and SYGVKD. The V gene lost 6 bases and the J gene lost 5 bases, with 19 bases spanning the gap. The CDR3 spans 15 residues. The CDR3 DNA reads TGTGCCATCAGAAACTCTACAGGGTTTTGGACTGAAGCTTTCTTT. Amino acid sequence: CAIRNSTGFWTEAFF.

This chain joins TRBV12-3 or TRBV12-4 and TRBJ2-3; 13 bases match TRBD2. This CDR3 spans 15 amino acids. V gave up 5 bases and J gave up 5 bases; unmatched junction bases: 4. As DNA, the CDR3 is TGTGCCAGCAGTATACTAGCGGGGGGGCAAGATACGCAGTATTTT. The encoded protein is CASSILAGGQDTQYF.

The CDR3 DNA reads TGTGCCAGCATTGGACCCCGCGGGGAGCTGTTTTTT. Its translation: CASIGPRGELFF. The chain has TRBV6-5 and TRBJ2-2; D not certain. Germline CDR1 is MNHEY and CDR2 is SVGAGI. This CDR3 region has 12 residues. Trimming shortened V by 7 bases and J by 7 bases, and 10 bases separated the two germline ends.

V is TRBV19 and J is TRBJ2-3; the match to TRBD1 covers 7 bases. The ends lost 8 bases at V and 4 bases at J; junction bases unmatched: 6. Germline V gives CDR1 LNHDA, CDR2 SQIVND (reference sequence). CDR3 size: 13 residues. The CDR3 loop reads CASWDSNPDTQYF. The CDR3 nucleotides are TGTGCCAGTTGGGACAGCAACCCAGATACGCAGTATTTT.

This clonotype showed up many times. This rearrangement joins TRBV28 to TRBJ2-3, with D tentatively TRBD2 (6 bases). CDR3 length: 14 amino acids. Germline lookup yields CDR1 MDHEN and CDR2 SYDVKM. V was trimmed by 5 bases and J by 3 bases, leaving 12 bases between them. The CDR3 bases are TGTGCCAGCAGTCCGGGGGTAACTACAGATACGCAGTATTTT. It translates to CASSPGVTTDTQYF.

This clonotype was observed a handful of times. CDR3 in amino acids: CASSVEEGTGTVNTEAFF. CDR3 bases: TGTGCCAGCAGCGTAGAGGAGGGAACAGGGACGGTGAACACTGAAGCTTTCTTT. The J gene is TRBJ1-1, the V gene TRBV9; D perhaps matches TRBD1 (6 bases). Germline V gene sequence: CDR1 SGDLS, CDR2 YYNGEE. Trimming took off 0 bases at V and 0 bases at J, with 18 bases between the two ends. This CDR3 is 18 amino acids long.

The genes are TRBV7-6 and TRBJ2-3, with D possibly matching TRBD2 (5 bases). Germline CDR1 SGHVS, CDR2 FNYEAQ. V dropped 5 bases and J dropped 4 bases, with 10 bases sitting between them. The CDR3 extends over 13 amino acids. CDR3 bases: TGTGCCAGCAGCACAACTAGGGCAGATACGCAGTATTTT. Translated: CASSTTRADTQYF.

There are a few counts of this clonotype. The V gene is TRBV6-1, the J gene TRBJ2-5; a possible D gene is TRBD1 (6 bases). This CDR3 has 15 residues. The V gene's germline CDR1 is MNHNS and CDR2 SASEGT. Trimming shortened V by 9 bases and J by 1 base, and 18 bases separated the two germline ends. Written as DNA, the CDR3 is TGTGCCAGTGCGACAGGCACACTGATCCAAGAGACCCAGTACTTC. It translates to CASATGTLIQETQYF.

This clonotype was seen more than once but under ten times. This chain uses TRBV28 with TRBJ1-2; no definite D call. V lost 8 bases, J lost 2 bases, and 15 bases lay in between. Germline CDR1 MDHEN, CDR2 SYDVKM. The CDR3 length is 14 residues. CDR3 residues: CASSGPVSNYGYTF. The CDR3 coding sequence is TGTGCCAGCTCAGGACCAGTCTCAAACTATGGCTACACCTTC.

A few counts support this clonotype. The chain couples TRBV6-1 to TRBJ1-5, with D possibly being TRBD1 (5 bases). Between the trimmed V and J ends, which lost 3 bases and 8 bases, there was a span of 14 bases. The CDR3 extends over 14 amino acids. Germline assignment: CDR1 MNHNS and CDR2 SASEGT. CDR3 amino acids: CASSDWGHLEPQHF. CDR3 sequence (DNA): TGTGCCAGCAGTGACTGGGGCCACCTTGAGCCCCAGCATTTT.

This chain connects TRBV20-1 to TRBJ2-3; tentative D call: TRBD2 (7 bases). The V end was cut by 3 bases, the J end by 4 bases, with 11 bases between. CDR1 is DFQATT and CDR2 is SNEGSKA in the germline V gene (reference sequence). This CDR3 is 13 amino acids long. CDR3 coding DNA: TGCAGTGCTAGCGGGGGGCACCCAGATACGCAGTATTTT. Translating gives CSASGGHPDTQYF.

This clonotype has only a few counts. The chain links TRBV20-1 to TRBJ2-3, with 13 bases lining up with TRBD2. J lost 2 bases, V lost 5 bases, and 4 bases had no gene match. The CDR3 totals 15 residues. Germline CDR1 is DFQATT and CDR2 is SNEGSKA (reference sequence). The CDR3 DNA follows: TGCAGTGCTTCCGGGACTAGCGGGGCCACAGATACGCAGTATTTT. The encoded protein is CSASGTSGATDTQYF.

This clonotype appeared a few times. This chain uses TRBV20-1 with TRBJ1-5, with D hard to call. CDR3 size: 14 residues. Per the germline V gene, CDR1 is DFQATT and CDR2 is SNEGSKA (reference sequence). V was trimmed by 1 base and J by 2 bases, leaving 9 bases between them. Here the CDR3 reads CSARGWGGNQPQHF. The CDR3 DNA reads TGCAGTGCTAGAGGATGGGGAGGCAATCAGCCCCAGCATTTT.

The gene calls are TRBV6-1 and TRBJ2-3; TRBD2 matches at 7 bases. Trimming removed 8 bases from V and 4 bases from J; junction bases left unmatched: 9. The CDR3 runs to 14 residues. Germline CDR1 MNHNS, CDR2 SASEGT. CDR3: CASSIPGGSDTQYF. CDR3 bases: TGTGCCAGCTCGATCCCGGGGGGATCAGATACGCAGTATTTT.